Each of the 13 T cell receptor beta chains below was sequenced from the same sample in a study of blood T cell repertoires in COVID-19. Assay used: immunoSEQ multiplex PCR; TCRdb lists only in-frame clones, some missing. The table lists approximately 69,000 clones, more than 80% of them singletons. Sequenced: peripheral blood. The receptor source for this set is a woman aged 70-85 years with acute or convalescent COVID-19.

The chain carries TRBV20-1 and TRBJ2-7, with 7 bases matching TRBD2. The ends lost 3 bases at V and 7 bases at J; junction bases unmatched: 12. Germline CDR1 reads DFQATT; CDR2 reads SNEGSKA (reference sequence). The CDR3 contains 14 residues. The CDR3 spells CSASSSGLSWEQYF. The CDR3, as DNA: TGCAGTGCTAGTTCTAGCGGCCTTAGCTGGGAGCAGTACTTC.

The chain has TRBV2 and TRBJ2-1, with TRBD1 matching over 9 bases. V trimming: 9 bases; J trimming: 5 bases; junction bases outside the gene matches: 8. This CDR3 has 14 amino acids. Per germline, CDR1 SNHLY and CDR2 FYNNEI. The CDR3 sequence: CASNRDRANNEQFF. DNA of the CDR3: TGTGCCAGTAACCGGGACAGGGCTAACAATGAGCAGTTCTTC.

In nucleotides, the CDR3 is TGTGCCAGCCTTTACCGGGACAGGGGGTCAAACTATGGCTACACCTTC. Protein sequence: CASLYRDRGSNYGYTF. The chain is built from TRBV2 and TRBJ1-2, with 11 bases matching TRBD1. The CDR3 totals 16 residues. Trimming cost V 8 bases and J 2 bases; bases outside gene matches: 10. Germline loops: CDR1 SNHLY, CDR2 FYNNEI.

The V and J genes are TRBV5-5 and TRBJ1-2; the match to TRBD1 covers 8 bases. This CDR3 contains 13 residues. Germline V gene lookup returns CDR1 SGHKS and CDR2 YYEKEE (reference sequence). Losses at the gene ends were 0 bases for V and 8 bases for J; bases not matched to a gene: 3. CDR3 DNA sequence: TGTGCCAGCAGCTTGGCCAGGGGGCACGGCTACACCTTC. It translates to CASSLARGHGYTF. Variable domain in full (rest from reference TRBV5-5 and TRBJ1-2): DAGVTQSPTHLIKTRGQQVTLRCSPISGHKSVSWYQQVLGQGPQFIFQYYEKEERGRGNFPDRFSARQFPNYSSELNVNALLLGDSALYLCASSLARGHGYTFGSGTRLTVV.

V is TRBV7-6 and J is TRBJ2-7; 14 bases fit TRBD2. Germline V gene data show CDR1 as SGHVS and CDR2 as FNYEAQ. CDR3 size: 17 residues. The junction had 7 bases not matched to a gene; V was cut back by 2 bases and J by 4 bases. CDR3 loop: CASSLRGTSGSIYEQYF. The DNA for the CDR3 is TGTGCCAGCAGCTTAAGGGGGACTAGCGGGAGTATATACGAGCAGTACTTC. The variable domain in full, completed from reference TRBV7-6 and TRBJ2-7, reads GAGVSQSPRYKVTKRGQDVALRCDPISGHVSLYWYRQALGQGPEFLTYFNYEAQQDKSGLPNDRFSAERPEGSISTLTIQRTEQRDSAMYRCASSLRGTSGSIYEQYFGPGTRLTVT.

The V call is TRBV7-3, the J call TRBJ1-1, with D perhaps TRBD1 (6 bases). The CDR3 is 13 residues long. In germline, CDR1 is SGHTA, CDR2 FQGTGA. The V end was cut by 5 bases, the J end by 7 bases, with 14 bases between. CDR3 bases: TGTGCCAGCAGCCAGGGGACCAGGGGTGAAGCTTTCTTT. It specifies CASSQGTRGEAFF.

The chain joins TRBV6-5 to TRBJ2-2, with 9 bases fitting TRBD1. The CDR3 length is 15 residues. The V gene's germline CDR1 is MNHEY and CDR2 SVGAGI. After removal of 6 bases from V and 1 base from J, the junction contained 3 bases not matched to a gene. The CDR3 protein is CASRVDRGNTGELFF. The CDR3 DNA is TGTGCCAGCAGGGTGGACAGGGGGAACACCGGGGAGCTGTTTTTT.

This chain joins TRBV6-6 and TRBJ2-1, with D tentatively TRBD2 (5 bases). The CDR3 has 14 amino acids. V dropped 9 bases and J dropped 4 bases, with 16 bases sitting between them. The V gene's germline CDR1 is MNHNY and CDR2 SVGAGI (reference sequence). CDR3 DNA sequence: TGTGCCAGTTTGAGTGGAGGACCATACAATGAGCAGTTCTTC. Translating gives CASLSGGPYNEQFF.

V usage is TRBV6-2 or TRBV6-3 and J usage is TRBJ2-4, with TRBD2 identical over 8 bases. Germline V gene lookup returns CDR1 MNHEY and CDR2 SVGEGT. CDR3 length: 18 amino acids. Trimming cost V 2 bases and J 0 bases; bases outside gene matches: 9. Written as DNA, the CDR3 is TGTGCCAGCAGTTACCCAACTAGCGGCAACCTAGCCAAAAACATTCAGTACTTC. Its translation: CASSYPTSGNLAKNIQYF.

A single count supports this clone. The CDR3 is CASNPNGEANYGYTF. CDR3 DNA sequence: TGTGCCAGCAACCCAAACGGCGAGGCTAACTATGGCTACACCTTC. This chain connects TRBV28 to TRBJ1-2; D uncertain. From germline, CDR1 is MDHEN and CDR2 SYDVKM. Between the trimmed V and J ends, which lost 7 bases and 0 bases, there was a span of 15 bases. CDR3 length: 15 residues.

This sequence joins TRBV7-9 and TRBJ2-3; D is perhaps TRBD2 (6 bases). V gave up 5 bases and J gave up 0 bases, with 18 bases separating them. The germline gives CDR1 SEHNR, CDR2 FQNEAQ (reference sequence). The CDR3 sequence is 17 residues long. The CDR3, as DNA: TGTGCCAGCAGCCCCCCGTCCGGGACTCGTAGCACAGATACGCAGTATTTT. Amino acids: CASSPPSGTRSTDTQYF. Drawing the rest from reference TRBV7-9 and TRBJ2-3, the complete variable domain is DTGVSQNPRHKITKRGQNVTFRCDPISEHNRLYWYRQTLGQGPEFLTYFQNEAQLEKSRLLSDRFSAERPKGSFSTLEIQRTEQGDSAMYLCASSPPSGTRSTDTQYFGPGTRLTVL.

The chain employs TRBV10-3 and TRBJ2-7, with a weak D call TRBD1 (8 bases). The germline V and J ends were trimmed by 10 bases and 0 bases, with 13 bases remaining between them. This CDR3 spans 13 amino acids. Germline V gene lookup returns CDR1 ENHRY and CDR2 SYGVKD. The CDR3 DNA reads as TGTGCCACTAGCGGACAGGGCTCCTACGAGCAGTACTTC. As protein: CATSGQGSYEQYF.

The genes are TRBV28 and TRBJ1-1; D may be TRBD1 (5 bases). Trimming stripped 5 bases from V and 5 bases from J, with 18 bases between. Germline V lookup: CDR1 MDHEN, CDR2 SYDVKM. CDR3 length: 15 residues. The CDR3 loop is CASSPAGRAKTEAFF. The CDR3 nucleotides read TGTGCCAGCAGTCCGGCAGGCAGGGCGAAAACTGAAGCTTTCTTT. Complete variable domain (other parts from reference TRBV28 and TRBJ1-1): DVKVTQSSRYLVKRTGEKVFLECVQDMDHENMFWYRQDPGLGLRLIYFSYDVKMKEKGDIPEGYSVSREKKERFSLILESASTNQTSMYLCASSPAGRAKTEAFFGQGTRLTVV.